These T cell receptor beta chains were read from a single sample in a study of blood T cell repertoires in COVID-19. The protocol was immunoSEQ multiplex PCR, while the TCRdb copy is restricted to in-frame clones and leaves out a portion. The sample lists 300,000 to 350,000 clones; 88% were seen once. The sequencing sample was made of peripheral blood. All receptors derive from a woman in her 30s with COVID-19, enrolled during active disease. The CDR3 runs from the conserved cysteine through the conserved F or W. Each record gives: J gene, V gene, clone size, D gene, CDR3 protein, CDR3 DNA. The D gene is left open where the match is weak. Clone size, where shown, is once, few, many, or a class for clones that have expanded.

TRBJ2-2,TRBV6-2/TRBV6-3,-,TRBD1,CASSLTLTGNSGELFF,TGTGCCAGCAGTCTTACCCTGACAGGGAATTCCGGGGAGCTGTTTTTT
TRBJ1-5,TRBV15,-,-,CATRGHDNQPQHF,TGTGCCACCAGGGGGCACGACAATCAGCCCCAGCATTTT
TRBJ1-1,TRBV5-1,-,TRBD1,CASSFRPLPGQTNTEAFF,TGCGCCAGCAGCTTCCGACCGCTTCCGGGACAGACGAACACTGAAGCTTTCTTT
TRBJ1-2,TRBV5-5,once,TRBD1,CASSLAIIQGALTYGYTF,TGTGCCAGCAGCTTGGCGATCATTCAGGGGGCCCTTACCTATGGCTACACCTTC
TRBJ1-3,TRBV6-5,-,-,CASSPDRSAGNTIYF,TGTGCCAGCAGCCCCGACAGAAGTGCTGGAAACACCATATATTTT
TRBJ2-3,TRBV6-1,-,TRBD2,CASSERASGGFSTDTQYF,TGTGCCAGCAGTGAAAGGGCTAGCGGGGGCTTTAGCACAGATACGCAGTATTTT
TRBJ1-1,TRBV19,few,-,CATSGGVNTEAFF,TGTGCCACTTCGGGTGGAGTGAACACTGAAGCTTTCTTT
TRBJ1-4,TRBV27,-,-,CASSLMPAGAREKLFF,TGTGCCAGCAGTTTAATGCCGGCAGGCGCTCGAGAAAAACTGTTTTTT
TRBJ2-2,TRBV5-4,-,-,CASSSNAGVTGELFF,TGTGCCAGCAGCTCGAATGCCGGGGTGACCGGGGAGCTGTTTTTT
TRBJ2-7,TRBV28,-,-,CASSLASGRYEQYF,TGTGCCAGCAGTTTAGCTTCAGGCCGCTACGAGCAGTACTTC
TRBJ2-7,TRBV6-5,-,TRBD1,CASRKGQVYGEQYF,TGTGCCAGCAGGAAGGGACAGGTCTATGGCGAGCAGTACTTC
TRBJ1-5,TRBV7-6,-,-,CASSPLGGTGNQPQHF,TGTGCCAGCAGCCCATTGGGGGGGACGGGCAATCAGCCCCAGCATTTT
TRBJ1-1,TRBV3-1/TRBV3-2,-,-,CASSLHRSTEAFF,TGTGCCAGCAGCTTACACAGGAGCACTGAAGCTTTCTTT
TRBJ1-6,TRBV18,-,-,CASSPYSSYNSPLHF,TGTGCCAGCTCACCTTATAGCTCCTATAATTCACCCCTCCACTTT
TRBJ1-1,TRBV19,-,TRBD1,CASTLGQGPLTEAFF,TGTGCCAGTACCCTGGGACAGGGACCGCTCACTGAAGCTTTCTTT
TRBJ1-1,TRBV7-9,-,-,CASSPQGMAEAFF,TGTGCCAGCAGCCCCCAGGGAATGGCTGAAGCTTTCTTT
TRBJ2-1,TRBV5-8,-,-,CASSFGTHVNNEQFF,TGTGCCAGCAGTTTTGGGACACACGTCAACAATGAGCAGTTCTTC
TRBJ1-2,TRBV5-1,-,-,CASSTSAQSYYGYTF,TGCGCCAGCAGTACATCTGCCCAGTCCTACTATGGCTACACCTTC
TRBJ2-5,TRBV6-5,-,-,CASSYSGSPGETQYF,TGTGCCAGCAGTTACTCGGGCAGCCCCGGAGAGACCCAGTACTTC
TRBJ1-2,TRBV7-9,-,TRBD1,CASRPTGQGIRGYTF,TGTGCCAGCAGACCAACGGGACAGGGGATCCGTGGCTACACCTTC
TRBJ1-2,TRBV4-1,-,TRBD1,CASSQVTGGGEWGYTF,TGCGCCAGCAGCCAAGTGACAGGGGGAGGGGAATGGGGCTACACCTTC
TRBJ2-5,TRBV7-7,-,-,CASSLGRQETQYF,TGTGCTAGCAGCTTAGGTCGTCAAGAGACCCAGTACTTC
TRBJ1-4,TRBV7-2,-,-,CASSPDGGYEKLFF,TGTGCCAGCAGCCCTGACGGAGGCTATGAAAAACTGTTTTTT
TRBJ2-5,TRBV9,-,TRBD1,CASSIRQGAQETQYF,TGTGCCAGCAGCATAAGACAGGGGGCCCAAGAGACCCAGTACTTC
TRBJ1-5,TRBV19,-,TRBD1,CASSIQTGNQPQHF,TGTGCCAGTAGTATCCAGACAGGGAATCAGCCCCAGCATTTT
TRBJ1-2,TRBV19,-,TRBD1,CASSRGRDRGDYGYTF,TGTGCCAGTAGTAGGGGCCGGGACAGGGGTGACTATGGCTACACCTTC
TRBJ2-7,TRBV10-3,-,TRBD2,CAISDPSGGAVEQYF,TGTGCCATCAGTGACCCATCGGGGGGGGCGGTCGAGCAGTACTTC
TRBJ1-1,TRBV12-3/TRBV12-4,-,-,CASSFRLASEAFF,TGTGCCAGCAGTTTTCGACTTGCCAGTGAAGCTTTCTTT
TRBJ2-1,TRBV29-1,-,-,CSVDKTGGEQFF,TGCAGCGTTGACAAAACCGGCGGTGAGCAGTTCTTC
TRBJ2-5,TRBV3-1/TRBV3-2,-,TRBD1,CASSPTGGPETQYF,TGTGCCAGCAGCCCGACAGGGGGCCCAGAGACCCAGTACTTC
TRBJ2-6,TRBV19,few,-,CASSNMDVLTF,TGTGCCAGTAGCAACATGGACGTCCTGACTTTC
TRBJ1-2,TRBV6-6,-,TRBD1,CASSYSMTGEMRYTF,TGTGCCAGCAGTTACTCGATGACAGGGGAAATGCGCTACACCTTC
TRBJ1-1,TRBV14,-,-,CASSQGTAYSEAFF,TGTGCCAGCAGCCAAGGGACAGCATACTCTGAAGCTTTCTTT
TRBJ2-5,TRBV24-1,-,-,CATSGAGQETQYF,TGTGCCACCAGTGGAGCGGGTCAAGAGACCCAGTACTTC
TRBJ1-2,TRBV6-5,-,-,CASSTGRFVTF,TGTGCCAGCAGTACCGGGAGATTTGTCACCTTC
TRBJ1-6,TRBV28,-,TRBD1,CASSLDRVNSPLHF,TGTGCCAGCAGCCTGGACAGGGTTAATTCACCCCTCCACTTT
TRBJ1-1,TRBV9,-,TRBD1,CASSDIRTGGTEAFF,TGTGCCAGCAGCGACATCAGGACAGGGGGCACTGAAGCTTTCTTT
TRBJ1-5,TRBV5-5,-,TRBD1,CASSQNRGAQPQHF,TGTGCCAGCAGCCAAAACAGGGGAGCTCAGCCCCAGCATTTT
TRBJ1-2,TRBV29-1,-,-,CWGGARANYGYTF,TGCTGGGGAGGGGCCAGAGCTAACTATGGCTACACCTTC
TRBJ2-1,TRBV7-2,-,TRBD2,CASSLDGQRGQFF,TGTGCCAGCAGCTTAGATGGCCAGCGGGGGCAGTTCTTC
TRBJ1-2,TRBV18,-,-,CASSPSTGRSLGYTF,TGTGCCAGCTCACCGAGTACAGGGAGATCCCTTGGCTACACCTTC
TRBJ1-1,TRBV18,-,-,CASSPFKAVTEAFF,TGTGCCAGCTCACCCTTTAAGGCGGTCACTGAAGCTTTCTTT
TRBJ1-2,TRBV7-2,-,TRBD1,CANGQAQWGYTF,TGTGCCAACGGACAGGCCCAGTGGGGCTACACCTTC
TRBJ1-5,TRBV28,few,-,CASGDWGHRPQHF,TGTGCCAGCGGTGACTGGGGGCATAGGCCCCAGCATTTT
TRBJ2-1,TRBV30,-,TRBD2,CAWSVLAGGRITYNEQFF,TGTGCCTGGAGTGTACTGGCGGGGGGCCGAATAACATACAATGAGCAGTTCTTC
TRBJ1-5,TRBV10-3,once,TRBD1,CAIRGDRGSNQPQHF,TGTGCCATCAGGGGGGACAGGGGTAGCAATCAGCCCCAGCATTTT
TRBJ2-3,TRBV14,-,-,CASSYSLVGARDTQYF,TGTGCCAGCAGCTATTCATTGGTAGGGGCCAGAGATACGCAGTATTTT
TRBJ1-5,TRBV19,-,-,CASSGESNQPQHF,TGTGCCAGTAGCGGGGAGAGCAATCAGCCCCAGCATTTT
TRBJ2-1,TRBV11-2,once,TRBD1,CASSADRGYGEQFF,TGTGCCAGCAGCGCAGACAGGGGCTACGGTGAGCAGTTCTTC
TRBJ2-2,TRBV12-5,-,TRBD1,CASGSAGTARDTGELFF,TGTGCTAGTGGTTCAGCCGGGACAGCCAGGGACACCGGGGAGCTGTTTTTT
TRBJ1-2,TRBV2,-,-,CASSDSTGAAYGYTF,TGTGCCAGCAGTGACTCAACAGGAGCTGCCTATGGCTACACCTTC